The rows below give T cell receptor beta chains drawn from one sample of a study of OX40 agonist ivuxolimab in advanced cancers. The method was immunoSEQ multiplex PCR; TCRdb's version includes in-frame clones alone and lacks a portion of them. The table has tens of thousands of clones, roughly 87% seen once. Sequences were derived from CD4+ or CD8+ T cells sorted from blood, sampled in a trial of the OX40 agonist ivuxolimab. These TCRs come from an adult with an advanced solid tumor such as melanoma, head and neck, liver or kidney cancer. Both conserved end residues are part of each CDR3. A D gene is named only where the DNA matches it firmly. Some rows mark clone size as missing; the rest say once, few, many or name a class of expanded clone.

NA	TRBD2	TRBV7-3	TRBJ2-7	TGTGCCAGCAGCTTAATAGCGGGAGGGCCCTCCGAGCAGTACTTC	CASSLIAGGPSEQYF
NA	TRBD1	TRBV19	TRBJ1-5	TGTGCCAGTAGTATAGATATACAGGGGCTGGGGCGGGGGCCCCAGCATTTT	CASSIDIQGLGRGPQHF
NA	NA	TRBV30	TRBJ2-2	TGTGCCTGGAGTGTAGGAGCATCAGGGGAGCTGTTTTTT	CAWSVGASGELFF
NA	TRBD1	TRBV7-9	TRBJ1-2	TGTGCCAGCAGCAGAAAAGGGACAGGGGGCAACTATGGCTACACCTTC	CASSRKGTGGNYGYTF
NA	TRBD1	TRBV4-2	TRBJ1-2	TGTGCCAGCAGCCCCCGGACAGGAGCTAACTATGGCTACACCTTC	CASSPRTGANYGYTF
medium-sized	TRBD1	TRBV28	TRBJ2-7	TGTGCCAGTAACAGACAGGGAAAAGACTACGAGCAGTACTTC	CASNRQGKDYEQYF
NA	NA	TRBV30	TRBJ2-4	TGTGCCTGGAGTGTAGCGGGCAGGCTCAAAAACATTCAGTACTTC	CAWSVAGRLKNIQYF
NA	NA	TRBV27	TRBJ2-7	TGTGCCAGCAGCACCGCGGGACAGTCCTACGAGCAGTACTTC	CASSTAGQSYEQYF
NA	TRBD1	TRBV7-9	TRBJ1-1	TGTGCCAGCCTTACAGGGGTGGGGACTGAAGCTTTCTTT	CASLTGVGTEAFF
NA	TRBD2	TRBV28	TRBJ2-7	TGTGCCAGCAGGCTCGGACTAGCGGCCTCCTACGAGCAGTACTTC	CASRLGLAASYEQYF
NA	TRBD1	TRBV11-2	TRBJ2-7	TGTGCCAGCAGCTTTGGGACAGACTACGAGCAGTACTTC	CASSFGTDYEQYF
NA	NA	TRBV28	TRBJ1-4	TGTGCCAGCAGGCCAACTAGAGGGGGTAGTGAAAAACTGTTTTTT	CASRPTRGGSEKLFF
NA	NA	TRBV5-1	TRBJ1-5	TGCGCCAGCAGCTTGTACAGCAATCAGCCCCAGCATTTT	CASSLYSNQPQHF
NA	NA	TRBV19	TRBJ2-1	TGTGCCAGTAGTCGGGTTCGGGCTGGCGATGAGCAGTTCTTC	CASSRVRAGDEQFF
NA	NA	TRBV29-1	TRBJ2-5	TGCAGCGTTGGTCCTAACCAAGAGACCCAGTACTTC	CSVGPNQETQYF
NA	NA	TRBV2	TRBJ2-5	TGTGCCAGCAGTTTGGGGGTGGGGGAGACCCAGTACTTC	CASSLGVGETQYF
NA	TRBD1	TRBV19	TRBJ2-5	TGTGCCAGTAGTCAGGGACAGGGGATCCAAGAGACCCAGTACTTC	CASSQGQGIQETQYF
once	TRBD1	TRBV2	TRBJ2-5	TGTGCCAGCAATTCCGGGACAGGGGAGACCCAGTACTTC	CASNSGTGETQYF
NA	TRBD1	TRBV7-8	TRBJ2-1	TGTGCCAGCAGCCCCAGCAGGGGGTCCGCGAACAATGAGCAGTTCTTC	CASSPSRGSANNEQFF
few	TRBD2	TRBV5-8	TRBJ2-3	TGTGCCAGCAGCCCTAGCGGGAGAAGAGATACGCAGTATTTT	CASSPSGRRDTQYF
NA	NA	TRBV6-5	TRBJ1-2	TGTGCCAGCAGGCCACCCAGCTATGGCTACACCTTC	CASRPPSYGYTF
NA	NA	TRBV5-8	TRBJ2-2	TGTGCCAGCAGCGGTGGGGCTGGCAGGGGGAACACCGGGGAGCTGTTTTTT	CASSGGAGRGNTGELFF
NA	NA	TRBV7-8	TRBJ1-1	TGTGCCAGCAGCTTAACGGCGGGGCTGAACACTGAAGCTTTCTTT	CASSLTAGLNTEAFF
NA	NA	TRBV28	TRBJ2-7	TGTGCCAGCACCCTCCGGGACGGAGGACAGTACGAGCAGTACTTC	CASTLRDGGQYEQYF
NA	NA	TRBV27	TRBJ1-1	TGTGCCAGCAGACACAGGCCCCTGGACACTGAAGCTTTCTTT	CASRHRPLDTEAFF
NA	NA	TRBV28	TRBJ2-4	TGTGCCAGCAGTCGGACTGTAGCCAAAAACATTCAGTACTTC	CASSRTVAKNIQYF
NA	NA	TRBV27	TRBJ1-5	TGTGCCAGCAGTTCCACCGTTAGGGGGGCCCAGCATTTT	CASSSTVRGAQHF
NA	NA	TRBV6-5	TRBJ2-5	TGTGCCAGCCTAGGAGCGGACAAAGAGACCCAGTACTTC	CASLGADKETQYF
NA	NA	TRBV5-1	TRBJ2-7	TGCGCCAGCAGCTCCCCCGGGACCCCTTCCTACGAGCAGTACTTC	CASSSPGTPSYEQYF
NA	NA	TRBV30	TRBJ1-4	TGTGCCTGGAGACCTCCAGGGTACTCGGGTGAAAAACTGTTTTTT	CAWRPPGYSGEKLFF
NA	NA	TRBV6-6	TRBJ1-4	TGTGCCAGCAGTTACGGCGGGGGTACTAATGAAAAACTGTTTTTT	CASSYGGGTNEKLFF
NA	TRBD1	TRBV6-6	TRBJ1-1	TGTGCCAGCAGGGGGGACAGGGGAGGCACTGAAGCTTTCTTT	CASRGDRGGTEAFF
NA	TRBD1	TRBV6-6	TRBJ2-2	TGTGCCAGCAGCCGACAGGGGAAGAGCACCGGGGAGCTGTTTTTT	CASSRQGKSTGELFF
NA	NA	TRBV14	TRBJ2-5	TGTGCCAGCAGCCAAACCATAGTCCGGGAGACCCAGTACTTC	CASSQTIVRETQYF
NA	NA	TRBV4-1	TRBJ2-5	TGCGCCAGCAGCCAAGTTGATTGGGGCGGGGCGAAGGGAGAGACCCAGTACTTC	CASSQVDWGGAKGETQYF
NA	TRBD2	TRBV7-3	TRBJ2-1	TGTGCCAGCAGCTTAACTAGCGGGAGAGCCTCCTACAATGAGCAGTTCTTC	CASSLTSGRASYNEQFF
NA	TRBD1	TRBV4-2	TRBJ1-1	TGTGCCAGCAGCCAAGATCGAGGGACAGCGTTAGAAGCTTTCTTT	CASSQDRGTALEAFF
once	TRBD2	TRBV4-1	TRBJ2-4	TGCGCCAGCAGCCAAGGATGGGAGGGACCCTCCAAAAACATTCAGTACTTC	CASSQGWEGPSKNIQYF
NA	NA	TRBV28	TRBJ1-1	TGTGCCAGCAAGCGGTTGGGGGGCTTCGCTGAAGCTTTCTTT	CASKRLGGFAEAFF
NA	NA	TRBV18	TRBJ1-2	TGTGCCAGCTCACCAGGGGGCCCAGAGGGCTACACCTTC	CASSPGGPEGYTF
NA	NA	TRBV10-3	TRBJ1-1	TGTGCCATCAGGGGGCGCTGGGACACTGAAGCTTTCTTT	CAIRGRWDTEAFF
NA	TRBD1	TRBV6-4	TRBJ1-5	TGTGCCGCCGACCCGGACAGGGCGAATACGACTGGCAATCAGCCCCAGCATTTT	CAADPDRANTTGNQPQHF
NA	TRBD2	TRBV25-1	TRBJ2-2	TGTGCCAGCAGTGAATTGACTAGCGGGAGGATTGGCACCGGGGAGCTGTTTTTT	CASSELTSGRIGTGELFF
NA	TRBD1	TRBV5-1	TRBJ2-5	TGCGCCAGCAGCCTCAGGGGGCGAGAGACCCAGTACTTC	CASSLRGRETQYF
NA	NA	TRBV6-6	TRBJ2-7	TGTGCCAGCAGCCCACCCCCCCCGGGCGAGCAGTACTTC	CASSPPPPGEQYF
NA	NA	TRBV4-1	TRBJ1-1	TGCGCCAGCAGCCACAACTACGGGGGGAACACTGAAGCTTTCTTT	CASSHNYGGNTEAFF
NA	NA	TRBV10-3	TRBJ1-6	TGTGCCATCAGAGGGGGTTCGGGGAATTCACCCCTCCACTTT	CAIRGGSGNSPLHF
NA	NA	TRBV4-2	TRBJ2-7	TGTGCCAGCAGCCAGGCCCGATATGGCGGGACCTCCTACGAGCAGTACTTC	CASSQARYGGTSYEQYF
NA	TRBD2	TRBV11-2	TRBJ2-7	TGTGCCAGCAGCCACGGACTAGCGGGGACCTACGAGCAGTACTTC	CASSHGLAGTYEQYF
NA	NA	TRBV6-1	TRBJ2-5	TGTGCCAGCACGAGGACGGTGGGGGATGAGACCCAGTACTTC	CASTRTVGDETQYF
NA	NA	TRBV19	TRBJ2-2	TGTGCCAGTAGTATAGGGTCCGGGGAGCTGTTTTTT	CASSIGSGELFF
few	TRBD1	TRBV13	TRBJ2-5	TGTGCCAGCGGGACAGAAGAGACCCAGTACTTC	CASGTEETQYF
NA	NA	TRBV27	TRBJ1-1	TGTGCCAGCAGTTTCTTGTTGAACACTGAAGCTTTCTTT	CASSFLLNTEAFF
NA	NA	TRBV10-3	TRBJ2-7	TGTGCCATCAGTGACCCCGGGACGGATCACTACGAGCAGTACTTC	CAISDPGTDHYEQYF
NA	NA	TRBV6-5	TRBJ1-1	TGTGCCAGCAGTTACTCAACAGGGCGGAACACTGAAGCTTTCTTT	CASSYSTGRNTEAFF
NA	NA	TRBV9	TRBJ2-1	TGTGCCAGCAGTATTTCTTCCTACAATGAGCAGTTCTTC	CASSISSYNEQFF
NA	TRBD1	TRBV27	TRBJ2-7	TGTGCCAGCAGGAGATCGGGACAGTATTCCGAGCAGTACTTC	CASRRSGQYSEQYF
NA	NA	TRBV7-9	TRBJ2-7	TGTGCCAGCAGCTCAGACATTTACGAGCAGTACTTC	CASSSDIYEQYF
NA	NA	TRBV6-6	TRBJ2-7	TGTGCCAGCAGTGATGAACCCCGAGGGGACGAGCAGTACTTC	CASSDEPRGDEQYF